Below, one T cell receptor beta chain is given with its context. The antigen it recognizes is unknown. The input lacks base qualities; no much larger clone sits a single base away. Sequencing took place on an Illumina HiSeq 1500. TCRdb handled the public reads itself, with Q25 trimming in fastp and clone calling in MiXCR, and kept productive beta chains. Each CDR3 protein appears once, grouped with its most common genes and DNA. The sample includes about 830,000 distinct CDR3 sequences, with about 33% observed a single time. In total, the top ten clones hold 9.5% to 15% of the sample. The treatment or condition label corresponds to: in vitro stimulation with specific CMV peptide epitopes to enrich CMV-specific T cells. This entry is derived from a study of T cell repertoires in cytomegalovirus infection (dated by TCRdb to about 2019). In the study overall: Recently identified HLA-C-restricted CMV epitopes, whose presentation resists viral immunomodulation, were targeted by peptide stimulations together with well-studied HLA-B-restricted epitopes. The HLA type of each donor mattered for the analysis, because public TCR beta signatures pointed to carriage of CMV infection along with the matching HLA type. Overall study outcomes, separate from this receptor: In both this cohort and an independent cohort of some 370 donors, the cumulative frequency of public TCR beta family members distinguished carriers of CMV infection plus the relevant HLA type. The ex vivo response was dominated by HLA-C-restricted CMV-specific TCR beta clonotypes, and the single most frequent clonotype in two of eight donors was supplied by these HLA-C-restricted clonotypes.

Based on the germline V gene (reference sequence), the CDR1 and CDR2 sequences are MNHEY and SMNVEV. From the cysteine up to the phenylalanine, the CDR3 has a length of 14 residues. Just the 42-base CDR3 DNA is kept, in frame starting at base 1. The trim is 2 bases for V and 3 bases for J, with a gap of 11 bases between the germline ends. The sample in question was cultured CD8+ T cells from PBMCs, obtained from culture after CMV antigen stimulation. This TCR was recovered from a human donor in good health (CMV status not recorded). Some clones in this sample may be carry-over from other donors' samples. This receptor chain uses TRBV27 and TRBJ2-7; TRBD1 is a weak D gene call, 5 bases matching. The CDR3 reads as follows: CASSLGRANYEQYF. The DNA is TGTGCCAGCAGTTTAGGCAGGGCGAACTACGAGCAGTACTTC.